The rows below give T cell receptor beta chains drawn from one sample of a study of blood T cell repertoires in COVID-19. Using immunoSEQ multiplex PCR, the repertoire was profiled, and TCRdb retains in-frame clones only, with some absent. The table records about 97,000 clones, more than 90% of them present only once. The sample taken for sequencing was peripheral blood. The origin of the receptors is a woman in her forties or fifties with COVID-19, enrolled during active disease. Both conserved end residues are part of each CDR3. Each record gives: V gene, D gene, J gene, clone size, CDR3 length, CDR3 DNA, CDR3 protein. D genes are given only for firm matches. Clone sizes are given selectively: once, few, many, or a class where the clone is expanded.

v_gene: TRBV5-6
d_gene: TRBD2
j_gene: TRBJ2-5
abundance: .
len: 14
CDR3nt: TGTGCCAGCAGCCAAGCGGGGGGCCAAGAGACCCAGTACTTC
CDR3aa: CASSQAGGQETQYF

v_gene: TRBV19
d_gene: .
j_gene: TRBJ1-1
abundance: .
len: 12
CDR3nt: TGTGCCAGTAGTATTGGGGCCACTGAAGCTTTCTTT
CDR3aa: CASSIGATEAFF

v_gene: TRBV28
d_gene: .
j_gene: TRBJ1-2
abundance: .
len: 12
CDR3nt: TGTGCCAGCCGGATTCCTCCCGGGGGCTACACCTTC
CDR3aa: CASRIPPGGYTF

v_gene: TRBV7-9
d_gene: TRBD1
j_gene: TRBJ1-4
abundance: .
len: 17
CDR3nt: TGTGCCAGCAGCTTAGGGGCGACAGGGATCTCTGGAGAAAAACTGTTTTTT
CDR3aa: CASSLGATGISGEKLFF

v_gene: TRBV11-3
d_gene: .
j_gene: TRBJ2-7
abundance: .
len: 13
CDR3nt: TGTGCCAGCAGCTTCCCAGGGGCTTACGAGCAGTACTTC
CDR3aa: CASSFPGAYEQYF

v_gene: TRBV5-6
d_gene: TRBD1
j_gene: TRBJ2-2
abundance: .
len: 15
CDR3nt: TGTGCCAGCAGCTGGGACAGATATCCCACCGGGGAGCTGTTTTTT
CDR3aa: CASSWDRYPTGELFF

v_gene: TRBV5-1
d_gene: .
j_gene: TRBJ2-3
abundance: .
len: 13
CDR3nt: TGCGCCAGCAGCCTTTTCCCAGCAGATACGCAGTATTTT
CDR3aa: CASSLFPADTQYF

v_gene: TRBV30
d_gene: TRBD1
j_gene: TRBJ1-1
abundance: .
len: 14
CDR3nt: TGTGCCTGGAGTGGAGGGACAGGGAACACTGAAGCTTTCTTT
CDR3aa: CAWSGGTGNTEAFF

v_gene: TRBV13
d_gene: .
j_gene: TRBJ1-4
abundance: .
len: 14
CDR3nt: TGTGCCAGCAGCTTGCGGGGGATTAATGAAAAACTGTTTTTT
CDR3aa: CASSLRGINEKLFF

v_gene: TRBV12-3/TRBV12-4
d_gene: .
j_gene: TRBJ1-5
abundance: .
len: 13
CDR3nt: TGTGCCAGCAGTTCCTCCGAGGATCAGCCCCAGCATTTT
CDR3aa: CASSSSEDQPQHF

v_gene: TRBV4-1
d_gene: .
j_gene: TRBJ1-1
abundance: .
len: 17
CDR3nt: TGCGCCAGCAGCCAAGGAAAAGTGGGAGTCTTACACACTGAAGCTTTCTTT
CDR3aa: CASSQGKVGVLHTEAFF

v_gene: TRBV27
d_gene: .
j_gene: TRBJ1-6
abundance: few
len: 15
CDR3nt: TGTGCCAGCAGACATACCAGGATAAGGTATTCACCCCTCCACTTT
CDR3aa: CASRHTRIRYSPLHF

v_gene: TRBV10-3
d_gene: TRBD1
j_gene: TRBJ2-3
abundance: .
len: 15
CDR3nt: TGTGCCATCCGCCCGGACAGGGGGTCAATAGATACGCAGTATTTT
CDR3aa: CAIRPDRGSIDTQYF

v_gene: TRBV6-2/TRBV6-3
d_gene: TRBD1
j_gene: TRBJ2-7
abundance: .
len: 17
CDR3nt: TGTGCCAGCAGTTTCTCCACGAGGGACAGGGCGCACTACGAGCAGTACTTC
CDR3aa: CASSFSTRDRAHYEQYF

v_gene: TRBV7-2
d_gene: .
j_gene: TRBJ1-2
abundance: .
len: 13
CDR3nt: TGTGCCAGCAGCCCCGGTGGGGGCAATGGCTACACCTTC
CDR3aa: CASSPGGGNGYTF

v_gene: TRBV29-1
d_gene: TRBD1
j_gene: TRBJ2-2
abundance: .
len: 15
CDR3nt: TGCAGCGTTGAGGGGGAGAGGGGGCGACCCGGGGAGCTGTTTTTT
CDR3aa: CSVEGERGRPGELFF

v_gene: TRBV13
d_gene: TRBD1
j_gene: TRBJ2-3
abundance: .
len: 16
CDR3nt: TGTGCCAGCAGCAGCCGGGACAGGGACTCCACAGATACGCAGTATTTT
CDR3aa: CASSSRDRDSTDTQYF

v_gene: TRBV7-2
d_gene: .
j_gene: TRBJ1-1
abundance: .
len: 13
CDR3nt: TGTGCCAGCAGCCCAAAAGGGGGCACTGAAGCTTTCTTT
CDR3aa: CASSPKGGTEAFF

v_gene: TRBV5-1
d_gene: .
j_gene: TRBJ2-7
abundance: .
len: 13
CDR3nt: TGCGCCAGCAGCTTAGGCTCGGGGTACGAGCAGTACTTC
CDR3aa: CASSLGSGYEQYF

v_gene: TRBV29-1
d_gene: TRBD1
j_gene: TRBJ1-2
abundance: .
len: 12
CDR3nt: TGCAGCTATTCCGGGACAGGAGGAGGCTACACCTTC
CDR3aa: CSYSGTGGGYTF

v_gene: TRBV14
d_gene: TRBD1
j_gene: TRBJ2-5
abundance: .
len: 14
CDR3nt: TGTGCCAGCAGCCAAAGGACAGGGAAGGAGACCCAGTACTTC
CDR3aa: CASSQRTGKETQYF

v_gene: TRBV6-5
d_gene: TRBD1
j_gene: TRBJ1-6
abundance: .
len: 15
CDR3nt: TGTGCCAGCAGGATACAGGGGAGGACCAATTCACCCCTCCACTTT
CDR3aa: CASRIQGRTNSPLHF

v_gene: TRBV13
d_gene: .
j_gene: TRBJ2-3
abundance: .
len: 15
CDR3nt: TGTGCCAGCAGCTCATCTCTCAGGGGCACAGATACGCAGTATTTT
CDR3aa: CASSSSLRGTDTQYF

v_gene: TRBV28
d_gene: TRBD1
j_gene: TRBJ2-1
abundance: .
len: 16
CDR3nt: TGTGCCAGCAGTAGTTGGACAGGGGTAATTCACAATGAGCAGTTCTTC
CDR3aa: CASSSWTGVIHNEQFF

v_gene: TRBV13
d_gene: TRBD1
j_gene: TRBJ1-2
abundance: .
len: 16
CDR3nt: TGTGCCAGCAGCCCTACGACAGGGGGCTCGCACTATGGCTACACCTTC
CDR3aa: CASSPTTGGSHYGYTF

v_gene: TRBV18
d_gene: TRBD1
j_gene: TRBJ2-1
abundance: .
len: 14
CDR3nt: TGTGCCAGCTCACCGGACAGGAATTACAATGAGCAGTTCTTC
CDR3aa: CASSPDRNYNEQFF